A single sample is the source of the 21 T cell receptor beta chains below, sequenced in a study of blood T cells in healthy people across ages. PCR was performed a second time for about 7 to 11 cycles using a sample-barcoded 5' primer and a J-beta primer mix. Each CDR3 protein is one row after TCRdb ran MiXCR on the 5' RACE reads. The data show roughly 900,000 distinct CDR3 sequences, with under 50% seen just once and under 15% held by the top ten. Sequencing was done on a sample of blood. These receptors were taken from a young man in good health.

This clonotype was detected once. This chain links TRBV28 with TRBJ1-4; weak D call: TRBD1 (5 bases). Deletions cut 7 bases from V and 4 bases from J, with 7 bases between. The CDR3 has 12 amino acids. CDR1 and CDR2 (germline): MDHEN, SYDVKM. The CDR3 DNA reads as TGTGCCAGCAACCAGGGTAATGAAAAACTGTTTTTT. It codes for CASNQGNEKLFF.

The chain uses TRBV9 and TRBJ2-1; TRBD1 is a possible D gene (6 bases). Germline CDR1 reads SGDLS; CDR2 reads YYNGEE. CDR3 length: 14 residues. Trimming shortened V by 4 bases and J by 4 bases, and 12 bases separated the two germline ends. In DNA, the CDR3 is TGTGCCAGCAGCCCCGACAGGCGATACAATGAGCAGTTCTTC. Translating it yields CASSPDRRYNEQFF.

This clonotype occurred a few times. V and J are TRBV11-3 and TRBJ2-5; D gene ambiguous. The CDR3 length is 13 residues. Germline values: CDR1 SGHNT, CDR2 YENEEA. The V and J ends lost 6 bases and 4 bases respectively, with 12 bases between them. CDR3 nucleotide sequence: TGTGCCAGCAGTCCCCCCGTGGGAGAGACCCAGTACTTC. It codes for CASSPPVGETQYF.

Regarding this clonotype: One junction end disagrees with the germline gene, perhaps due to a read error. The V call is TRBV4-1, the J call TRBJ2-2, with 12 bases aligning to TRBD2. Germline assignment: CDR1 MGHRA and CDR2 YSYEKL. There are 17 residues in the CDR3. The DNA for the CDR3 is TGCGCTAGCAGCGAGCCCGAGGGACTAGCGGGTTCCGGGGAGCTGTTTTTT. It specifies CASSEPEGLAGSGELFF.

This clonotype was seen ten or more times. This may come from a read error, since a much larger clone is one base off. The chain links TRBV28 to TRBJ2-7, with D perhaps matching TRBD1 (5 bases). CDR3 size: 14 residues. CDR1 MDHEN and CDR2 SYDVKM come from the germline V gene. Trimming removed 7 bases from V and 2 bases from J, with 15 bases in between. The CDR3 sequence is CASTPRAGTYEQYF. The DNA for the CDR3 is TGTGCCAGCACCCCTCGGGCAGGGACCTACGAGCAGTACTTC.

A remark on this clonotype: A single base separates this from a much larger clone, so it may be a read error. This chain joins TRBV29-1 and TRBJ2-1; 8 nucleotides agree with TRBD1. The CDR3 loop spans 13 amino acids. The germline V gene encodes CDR1 SQVTM and CDR2 ANQGSEA. CDR3 DNA: TGCAGCGGGGGGGACAGGATTCACAATGGGCAGTTCTTC. Protein sequence: CSGGDRIHNGQFF.

This clonotype was found once. The genes are TRBV6-5 and TRBJ2-1, with 7 bases lining up with TRBD2. V gave up 5 bases and J gave up 7 bases; unmatched junction bases: 11. The germline V gene has CDR1 MNHEY and CDR2 SVGAGI. The CDR3 sequence is 15 residues long. The CDR3 DNA reads as TGTGCCAGCAGTCGGACCGGGACTATGATTAATGAGCAGTTCTTC. This encodes CASSRTGTMINEQFF.

This clonotype was recorded once. The genes are TRBV4-3 and TRBJ1-3, with D hard to call. V was pared by 4 bases and J by 0 bases, with 7 bases between. This CDR3 is 14 amino acids long. Germline assignment: CDR1 LGHNA and CDR2 YSLEER. The CDR3 DNA is TGCGCCAGCAGCCCGGGGAGCTCTGGAAACACCATATATTTT. Protein sequence: CASSPGSSGNTIYF.

This clonotype occurred a few times. CDR3 nucleotides: TGTGCCAGCAGCAAGACAGGGCCTGGGGCCAACGTCCTGACTTTC. It is translated as CASSKTGPGANVLTF. The V call is TRBV9, the J call TRBJ2-6; TRBD1 agrees at 7 bases. The CDR3 is made up of 15 amino acids. Per the germline V gene, CDR1 is SGDLS and CDR2 is YYNGEE. V lost 4 bases to trimming and J lost 2 bases; unmatched junction nucleotides: 3. The full variable domain, rest sourced from reference TRBV9 and TRBJ2-6, is DSGVTQTPKHLITATGQRVTLRCSPRSGDLSVYWYQQSLDQGLQFLIQYYNGEERAKGNILERFSAQQFPDLHSELNLSSLELGDSALYFCASSKTGPGANVLTFGAGSRLTVL.

This clonotype showed up just a few times. This rearrangement joins TRBV7-3 to TRBJ2-4, with 10 nucleotides matching TRBD2. The J segment lost 8 bases and the V segment lost 5 bases, leaving 9 bases of the junction unmatched. CDR3 length: 15 residues. CDR1 and CDR2 from the germline V gene are SGHTA and FQGTGA. The CDR3 reads CASSLGIAGGYIQYF. In DNA form, the CDR3 reads TGTGCCAGCAGCCTTGGAATAGCGGGGGGATACATTCAGTACTTC.

This sequence joins TRBV29-1 and TRBJ1-1, with D uncertain. This CDR3 comprises 11 residues. V was clipped by 7 bases and J by 1 base, with 7 bases between them. CDR1 and CDR2 from the germline V gene are SQVTM and ANQGSEA. The CDR3, as DNA: TGCAGCGGACACAGGAACACTGAAGCTTTCTTT. Amino acid sequence: CSGHRNTEAFF. The whole variable domain, remainder taken from reference TRBV29-1 and TRBJ1-1, is SAVISQKPSRDICQRGTSLTIQCQVDSQVTMMFWYRQQPGQSLTLIATANQGSEATYESGFVIDKFPISRPNLTFSTLTVSNMSPEDSSIYLCSGHRNTEAFFGQGTRLTVV.

The V call is TRBV9, the J call TRBJ2-4, with TRBD2 matching 8 bases. Losses at the gene ends were 0 bases for V and 7 bases for J; bases not matched to a gene: 6. The V gene's germline CDR1 is SGDLS and CDR2 YYNGEE. CDR3 length: 15 residues. The CDR3 DNA reads TGTGCCAGCAGCGTAGCCGGGGGGGCACGGAACATTCAGTACTTC. Amino acids: CASSVAGGARNIQYF.

This clonotype was found once. The chain links TRBV20-1 to TRBJ2-1; the match to TRBD2 covers 10 bases. Germline CDR1 and CDR2: DFQATT and SNEGSKA (reference sequence). The CDR3 length is 15 residues. V gave up 1 base and J gave up 3 bases; unmatched junction bases: 3. CDR3: CSARVAGGFYNEQFF. As DNA, the CDR3 is TGCAGTGCTAGAGTAGCGGGGGGATTCTACAATGAGCAGTTCTTC.

The rearrangement joins TRBV4-1 to TRBJ2-4; TRBD1 aligns across 8 bases. The DNA end favors TRBJ2-7, so the J call may be wrong. The germline gives CDR1 MGHRA, CDR2 YSYEKL. The CDR3 sequence is 15 residues long. The CDR3: CASSQVRTGIYEQYF. CDR3 nucleotide sequence: TGCGCCAGCAGCCAAGTTAGGACAGGGATCTACGAGCAGTACTTC.

This clonotype was picked up one time. The chain combines TRBV24-1 with TRBJ2-2, with 7 bases lining up with TRBD2. Looked up from germline, CDR1 is KGHDR and CDR2 is SFDVKD. The CDR3 consists of 15 residues. V gave up 7 bases and J gave up 2 bases; unmatched junction bases: 6. In nucleotides, the CDR3 is TGTGCCACCAGGGGGCTAGCGGAAAACACCGGGGAGCTGTTTTTT. Its protein product is CATRGLAENTGELFF.

The rearrangement joins TRBV7-2 to TRBJ2-7; D could derive from TRBD1 or TRBD2 (6 bases each). Trimming pared 7 bases from V and 2 bases from J, leaving 15 bases between. The CDR3 runs to 14 residues. From germline, CDR1 is SGHTA and CDR2 FQGNSA. As DNA, the CDR3 is TGTGCCAGCACGCTCGCGGGGACACCCTACGAGCAGTACTTC. It yields the protein CASTLAGTPYEQYF.

This chain connects TRBV4-1 to TRBJ2-1; D is unresolved. The CDR3 spans 15 residues. Per the germline V gene, CDR1 is MGHRA and CDR2 is YSYEKL. V was shortened by 0 bases and J by 3 bases, with 9 bases between the two germline ends. In DNA, the CDR3 is TGCGCCAGCAGCCAAGATAACGCAGACTACAATGAGCAGTTCTTC. Its translation: CASSQDNADYNEQFF.

Remarks on this clonotype: A clone one base away is much larger, so this may be a read error. The chain is built from TRBV30 and TRBJ2-4; perhaps TRBD2 as D (5 bases). This CDR3 is 12 amino acids long. The germline V gene has CDR1 GTSNPN and CDR2 SVGIG (reference sequence). As DNA, the CDR3 is TGTGCCGGGAGTTCCGGGGTAAACATTCAGTACTTC. Its translation is CAGSSGVNIQYF.

V is TRBV29-1 and J is TRBJ2-1; D unresolved. The CDR3 consists of 14 residues. V was trimmed by 5 bases and J by 10 bases, leaving 21 bases between them. CDR1 and CDR2 from the germline V gene are SQVTM and ANQGSEA. The CDR3 DNA reads as TGCAGCGTTCAATTGGGGTGGAGCACCTACGAGCAGTTCTTC. It encodes CSVQLGWSTYEQFF.

The J gene is TRBJ1-2, the V gene TRBV6-6; the D gene is possibly TRBD1 (6 bases). Germline lookup yields CDR1 MNHNY and CDR2 SVGAGI (reference sequence). CDR3 length: 15 residues. V lost 5 bases, J lost 4 bases, and 17 bases lay in between. CDR3 in amino acids: CASSPGGQRLYGYTF. The CDR3 coding sequence is TGTGCCAGCAGTCCCGGTGGACAGAGGCTCTATGGCTACACCTTC.

V usage is TRBV7-2 and J usage is TRBJ2-7, with TRBD1 matching over 7 bases. V lost 5 bases, J lost 5 bases, and 9 bases stayed unmatched. The CDR3 is 14 residues long. The germline V gene has CDR1 SGHTA and CDR2 FQGNSA. The CDR3 coding sequence is TGTGCCAGCAGCACCGACAGGGTAATCCACGAGCAGTACTTC. This codes for CASSTDRVIHEQYF. The full variable domain, its missing parts supplied by reference TRBV7-2 and TRBJ2-7, is GAGVSQSPSNKVTEKGKDVELRCDPISGHTALYWYRQSLGQGLEFLIYFQGNSAPDKSGLPSDRFSAERTGGSVSTLTIQRTQQEDSAVYLCASSTDRVIHEQYFGPGTRLTVT.